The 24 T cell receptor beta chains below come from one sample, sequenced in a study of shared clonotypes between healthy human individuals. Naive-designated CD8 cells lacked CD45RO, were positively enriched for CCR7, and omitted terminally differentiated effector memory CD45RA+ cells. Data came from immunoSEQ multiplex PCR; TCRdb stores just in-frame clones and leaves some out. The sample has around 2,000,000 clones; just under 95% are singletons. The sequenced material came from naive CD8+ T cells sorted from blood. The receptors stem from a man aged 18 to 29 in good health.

The CDR3 nucleotides are TGTGCCAGCAGCCATGACAGTTTTTCTTCCTACGAGCAGTACTTC. This sequence encodes CASSHDSFSSYEQYF. The genes are TRBV5-8 and TRBJ2-7, with D maybe TRBD1 (5 bases). In germline, CDR1 is SGHTS, CDR2 YDEGEE. V was pared by 4 bases and J by 1 base, with 15 bases between. This CDR3 comprises 15 residues. The entire variable domain, with the rest obtained from reference TRBV5-8 and TRBJ2-7, is as follows: EAGVTQSPTHLIKTRGQQATLRCSPISGHTSVYWYQQALGLGLQFLLWYDEGEERNRGNFPPRFSGRQFPNYSSELNVNALELEDSALYLCASSHDSFSSYEQYFGPGTRLTVT.

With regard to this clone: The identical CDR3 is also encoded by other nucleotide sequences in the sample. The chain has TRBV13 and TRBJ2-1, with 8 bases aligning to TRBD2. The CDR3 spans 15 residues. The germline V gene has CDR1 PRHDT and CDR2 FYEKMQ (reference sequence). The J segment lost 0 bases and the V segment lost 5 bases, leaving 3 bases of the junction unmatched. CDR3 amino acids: CASSSSGSSYNEQFF. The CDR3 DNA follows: TGTGCCAGCAGCAGCAGCGGGAGCTCCTACAATGAGCAGTTCTTC.

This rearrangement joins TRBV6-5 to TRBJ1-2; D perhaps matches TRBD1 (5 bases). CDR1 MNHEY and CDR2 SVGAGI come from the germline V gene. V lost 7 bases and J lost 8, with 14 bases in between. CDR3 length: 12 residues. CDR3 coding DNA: TGTGCCAGCACCCACTCAGGGAACGGCTACACCTTC. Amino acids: CASTHSGNGYTF.

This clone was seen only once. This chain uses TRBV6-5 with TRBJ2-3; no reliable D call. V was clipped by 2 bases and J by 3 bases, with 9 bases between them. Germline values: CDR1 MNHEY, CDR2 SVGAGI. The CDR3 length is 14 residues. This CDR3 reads CASSYELGTDTQYF. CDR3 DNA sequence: TGTGCCAGCAGTTACGAGCTCGGGACAGATACGCAGTATTTT.

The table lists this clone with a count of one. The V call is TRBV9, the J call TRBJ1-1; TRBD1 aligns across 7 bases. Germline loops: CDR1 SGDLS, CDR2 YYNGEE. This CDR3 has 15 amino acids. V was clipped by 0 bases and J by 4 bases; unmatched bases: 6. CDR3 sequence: CASSVGGAGGTEAFF. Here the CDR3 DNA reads TGTGCCAGCAGCGTAGGGGGAGCAGGGGGCACTGAAGCTTTCTTT.

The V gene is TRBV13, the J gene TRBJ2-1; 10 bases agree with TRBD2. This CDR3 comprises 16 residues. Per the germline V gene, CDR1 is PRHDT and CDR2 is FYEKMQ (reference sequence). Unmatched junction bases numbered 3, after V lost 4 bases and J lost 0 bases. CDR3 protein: CASSYGLADSYNEQFF. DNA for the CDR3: TGTGCCAGCAGCTATGGACTAGCGGACTCCTACAATGAGCAGTTCTTC. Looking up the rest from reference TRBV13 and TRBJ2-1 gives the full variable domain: AAGVIQSPRHLIKEKRETATLKCYPIPRHDTVYWYQQGPGQDPQFLISFYEKMQSDKGSIPDRFSAQQFSDYHSELNMSSLELGDSALYFCASSYGLADSYNEQFFGPGTRLTVL.

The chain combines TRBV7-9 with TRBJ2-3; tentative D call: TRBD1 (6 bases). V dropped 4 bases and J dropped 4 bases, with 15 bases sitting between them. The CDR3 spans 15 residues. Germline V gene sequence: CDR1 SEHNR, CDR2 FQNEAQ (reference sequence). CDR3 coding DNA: TGTGCCAGCAGCTCGCTGGACAGAGTCGCAGATACGCAGTATTTT. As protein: CASSSLDRVADTQYF.

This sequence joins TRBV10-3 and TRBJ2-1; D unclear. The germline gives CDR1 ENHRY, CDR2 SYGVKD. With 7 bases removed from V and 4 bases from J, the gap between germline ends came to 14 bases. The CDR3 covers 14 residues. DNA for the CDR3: TGTGCCATCACCCCTATACCAGTGTACAATGAGCAGTTCTTC. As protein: CAITPIPVYNEQFF.

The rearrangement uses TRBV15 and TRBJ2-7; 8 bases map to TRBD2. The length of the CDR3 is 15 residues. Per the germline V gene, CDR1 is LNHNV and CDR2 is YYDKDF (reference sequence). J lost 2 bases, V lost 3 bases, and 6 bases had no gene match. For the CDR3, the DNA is TGTGCCACCAGCAGGACTAGCGAAGGGACCTACGAGCAGTACTTC. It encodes CATSRTSEGTYEQYF. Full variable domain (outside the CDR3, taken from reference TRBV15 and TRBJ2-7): DAMVIQNPRYQVTQFGKPVTLSCSQTLNHNVMYWYQQKSSQAPKLLFHYYDKDFNNEADTPDNFQSRRPNTSFCFLDIRSPGLGDTAMYLCATSRTSEGTYEQYFGPGTRLTVT.

The CDR3 spells CASSVAQVFSPLHF. CDR3 nucleotides: TGTGCCAGCAGCGTGGCGCAGGTTTTTTCACCCCTCCACTTT. The genes are TRBV9 and TRBJ1-6, with D uncertain. The CDR3 length is 14 residues. V lost 2 bases to trimming and J lost 9 bases, with 12 bases between them. Germline-derived CDR1 and CDR2 are SGDLS and YYNGEE.

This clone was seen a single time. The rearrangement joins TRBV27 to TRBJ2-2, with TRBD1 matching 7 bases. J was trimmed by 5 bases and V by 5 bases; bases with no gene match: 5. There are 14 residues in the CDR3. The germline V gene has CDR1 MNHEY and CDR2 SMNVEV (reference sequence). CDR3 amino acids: CASSGPGGTGELFF. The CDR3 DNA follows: TGTGCCAGCAGTGGGCCAGGGGGTACCGGGGAGCTGTTTTTT.

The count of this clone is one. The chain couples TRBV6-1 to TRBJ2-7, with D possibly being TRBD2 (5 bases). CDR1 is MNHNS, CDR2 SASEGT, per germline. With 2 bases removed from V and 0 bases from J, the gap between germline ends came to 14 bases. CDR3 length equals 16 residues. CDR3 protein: CASSELATDTSYEQYF. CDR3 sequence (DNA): TGTGCCAGCAGTGAATTAGCGACCGATACCTCCTACGAGCAGTACTTC.

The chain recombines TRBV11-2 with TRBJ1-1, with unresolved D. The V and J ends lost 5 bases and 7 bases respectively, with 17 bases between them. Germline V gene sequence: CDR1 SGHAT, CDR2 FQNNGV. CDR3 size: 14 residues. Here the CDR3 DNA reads TGTGCCAGCAGCCTTATAAGGGCCCAGTATGAAGCTTTCTTT. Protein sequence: CASSLIRAQYEAFF.

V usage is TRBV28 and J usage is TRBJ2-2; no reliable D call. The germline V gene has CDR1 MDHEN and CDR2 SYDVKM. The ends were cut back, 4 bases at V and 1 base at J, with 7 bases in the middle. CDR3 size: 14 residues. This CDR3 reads CASSYLENTGELFF. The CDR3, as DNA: TGTGCCAGCAGTTATTTGGAGAACACCGGGGAGCTGTTTTTT.

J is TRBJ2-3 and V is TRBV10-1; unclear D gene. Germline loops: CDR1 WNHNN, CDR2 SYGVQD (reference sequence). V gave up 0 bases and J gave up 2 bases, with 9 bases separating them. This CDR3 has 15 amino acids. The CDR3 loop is CASSESPGYTDTQYF. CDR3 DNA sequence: TGCGCCAGCAGTGAGTCGCCGGGCTACACAGATACGCAGTATTTT.

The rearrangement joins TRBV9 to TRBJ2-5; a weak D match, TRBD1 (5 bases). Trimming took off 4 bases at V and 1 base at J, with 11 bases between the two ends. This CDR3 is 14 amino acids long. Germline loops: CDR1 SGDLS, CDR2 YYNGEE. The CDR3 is CASSTGGSQETQYF. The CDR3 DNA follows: TGTGCCAGCAGCACAGGCGGCAGCCAAGAGACCCAGTACTTC.

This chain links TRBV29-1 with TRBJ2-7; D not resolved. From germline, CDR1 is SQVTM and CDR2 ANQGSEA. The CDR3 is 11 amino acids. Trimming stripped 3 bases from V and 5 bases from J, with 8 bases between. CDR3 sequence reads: CSVEGNDEQYF. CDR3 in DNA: TGCAGCGTTGAGGGCAACGACGAGCAGTACTTC.

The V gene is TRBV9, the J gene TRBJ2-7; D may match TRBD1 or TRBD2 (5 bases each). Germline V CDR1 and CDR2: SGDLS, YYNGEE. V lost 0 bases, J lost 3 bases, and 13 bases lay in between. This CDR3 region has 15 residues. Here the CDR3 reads CASSVGDGAIYEQYF. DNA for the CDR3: TGTGCCAGCAGCGTAGGGGACGGGGCCATCTACGAGCAGTACTTC.

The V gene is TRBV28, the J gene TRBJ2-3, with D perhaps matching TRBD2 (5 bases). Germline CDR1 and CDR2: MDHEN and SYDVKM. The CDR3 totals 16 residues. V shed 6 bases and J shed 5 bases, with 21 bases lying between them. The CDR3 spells CASREFGPPEGDTQYF. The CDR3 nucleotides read TGTGCCAGCAGAGAATTCGGCCCCCCCGAGGGAGATACGCAGTATTTT.

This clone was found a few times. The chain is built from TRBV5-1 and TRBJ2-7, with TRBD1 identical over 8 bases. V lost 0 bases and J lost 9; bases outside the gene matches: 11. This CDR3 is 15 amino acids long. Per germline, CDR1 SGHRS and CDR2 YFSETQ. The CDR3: CASSLEGQAFSLQYF. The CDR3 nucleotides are TGCGCCAGCAGCTTGGAGGGACAGGCCTTTAGTCTGCAGTACTTC.

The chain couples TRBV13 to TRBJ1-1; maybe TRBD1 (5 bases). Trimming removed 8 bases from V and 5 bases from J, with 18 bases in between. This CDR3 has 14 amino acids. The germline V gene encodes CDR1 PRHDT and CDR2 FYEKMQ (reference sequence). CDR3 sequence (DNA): TGTGCCAGCTCTTCGGGGCTGGGTATGACTGAAGCTTTCTTT. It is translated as CASSSGLGMTEAFF.

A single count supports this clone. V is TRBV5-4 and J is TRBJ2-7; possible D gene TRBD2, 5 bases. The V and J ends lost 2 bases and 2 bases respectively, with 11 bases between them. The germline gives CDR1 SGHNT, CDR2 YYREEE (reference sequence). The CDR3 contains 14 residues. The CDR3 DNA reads TGTGCCAGCAGCTTTACCGGGAATCCCTACGAGCAGTACTTC. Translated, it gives CASSFTGNPYEQYF.

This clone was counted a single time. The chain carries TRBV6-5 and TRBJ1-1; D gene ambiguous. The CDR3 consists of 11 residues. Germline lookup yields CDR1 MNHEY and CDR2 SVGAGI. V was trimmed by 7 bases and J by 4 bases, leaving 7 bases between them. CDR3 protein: CASILGTEAFF. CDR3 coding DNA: TGTGCCAGCATCCTGGGCACTGAAGCTTTCTTT.

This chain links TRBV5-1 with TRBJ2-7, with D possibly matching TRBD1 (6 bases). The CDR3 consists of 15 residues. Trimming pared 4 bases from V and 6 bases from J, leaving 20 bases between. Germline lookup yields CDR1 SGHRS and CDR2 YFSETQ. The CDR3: CASSLGMGAPPEQYF. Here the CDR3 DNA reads TGCGCCAGCAGCCTGGGAATGGGGGCCCCCCCCGAGCAGTACTTC.